A single sample is the source of the 32 T cell receptor beta chains below, sequenced in a study of identical twins' blood T cells (dated by TCRdb to 2012 to 2014). Libraries were made using 5' RACE. These reads were obtained on an Illumina Genome Analyzer IIx. TCRdb itself trimmed the public reads at Q25 with fastp, ran MiXCR and retained productive beta chains. Each record represents a unique CDR3 protein, reported with the most common genes and DNA among its rows. The sample table lists 300,000 to 400,000 distinct CDR3 sequences, roughly 30% of them with a count of one. The ten largest clones add up to 6.1% of the sample. The sequencing input was PBMCs. These receptors were collected from a woman aged 18 to 55 in good health.

This clonotype has just one count. V usage is TRBV6-5 and J usage is TRBJ1-6, with 9 bases fitting TRBD1. V lost 0 bases to trimming and J lost 6 bases; unmatched junction nucleotides: 3. Germline assignment: CDR1 MNHEY and CDR2 SVGAGI. This CDR3 comprises 16 residues. This CDR3 is CASSYSGTGSNSPLHF. As DNA, the CDR3 is TGTGCCAGCAGTTACTCGGGGACAGGGAGTAATTCACCCCTCCACTTT.

This sequence joins TRBV19 and TRBJ1-1; tentatively, D is TRBD1 (5 bases). In germline, CDR1 is LNHDA, CDR2 SQIVND (reference sequence). This CDR3 region has 14 residues. The germline V and J ends were trimmed by 7 bases and 2 bases, with 14 bases remaining between them. The DNA for the CDR3 is TGTGCCAGTAATAATCAGGGACCTAACACTGAAGCTTTCTTT. As protein: CASNNQGPNTEAFF. Together with reference TRBV19 and TRBJ1-1, the CDR3 gives the full variable domain: DGGITQSPKYLFRKEGQNVTLSCEQNLNHDAMYWYRQDPGQGLRLIYYSQIVNDFQKGDIAEGYSVSREKKESFPLTVTSAQKNPTAFYLCASNNQGPNTEAFFGQGTRLTVV.

About this clonotype itself: This may be a read error, as it is one base from a much larger clone. This sequence joins TRBV5-1 and TRBJ1-2; D not certain. CDR1 is SGHRS, CDR2 YFSETQ, per germline. CDR3 length equals 16 residues. The V end was cut by 0 bases, the J end by 3 bases, with 15 bases between. The CDR3 here is CASSLVAGPHHYGYTF. Here the CDR3 DNA reads TGCGCCAGCAGCTTGGTAGCGGGCCCTCATCACTATGGCTACACCTTC.

This chain connects TRBV2 to TRBJ2-3; the D is unclear. V lost 6 bases and J lost 0, with 13 bases in between. Germline loops: CDR1 SNHLY, CDR2 FYNNEI. The CDR3 is 15 residues long. CDR3 sequence reads: CASSAVLSSTDTQYF. CDR3 bases: TGTGCCAGCAGCGCCGTACTTTCTAGCACAGATACGCAGTATTTT.

This sequence joins TRBV6-5 and TRBJ2-7, with D unclear. This CDR3 is built from 13 residues. The germline gives CDR1 MNHEY, CDR2 SVGAGI. With 4 bases removed from V and 3 bases from J, the gap between germline ends came to 10 bases. The CDR3 nucleotides are TGTGCCAGCAGTTCCGAACATGGCTACGAGCAGTACTTC. Its translation is CASSSEHGYEQYF.

This sequence joins TRBV20-1 and TRBJ2-3; 8 bases agree with TRBD2. Trimming took 1 base from V and 12 from J; bases not matched to a gene: 3. The CDR3 loop spans 11 amino acids. Germline CDR1 reads DFQATT; CDR2 reads SNEGSKA (reference sequence). Here the CDR3 reads CSARVAGGQYF. For the CDR3, the DNA is TGCAGTGCTAGAGTTGCGGGGGGACAGTATTTT.

Regarding this clonotype: A read error may account for a junction end that differs from germline. The chain has TRBV4-3 and TRBJ2-7; D might be TRBD2 (6 bases). CDR1 is LGHNA and CDR2 is YSLEER in the germline V gene. This CDR3 contains 13 residues. The CDR3 protein is CASSRDSVSEHYF. CDR3 nucleotide sequence: TGCGCCAGCAGCCGGGACTCCGTAAGCGAGCATTACTTC.

The rearrangement uses TRBV29-1 and TRBJ2-4; possibly TRBD1 for D (5 bases). This CDR3 region has 11 residues. CDR1 is SQVTM and CDR2 is ANQGSEA in the germline V gene. Trimming cost V 4 bases and J 8 bases, with 9 bases left between them. This CDR3 is CSVGIGDIQYF. The CDR3 DNA is TGCAGCGTTGGTATAGGGGACATTCAGTACTTC.

The V and J genes are TRBV6-2 or TRBV6-3 and TRBJ2-2, with 7 nucleotides matching TRBD2. V lost 5 bases, J lost 0 bases, and 6 bases stayed unmatched. Germline assignment: CDR1 MNHEY and CDR2 SVGEGT. The CDR3 covers 16 residues. This chain's CDR3 is CASSTSAGSNTGELFF. CDR3 DNA: TGTGCCAGCAGTACCTCAGCGGGATCGAACACCGGGGAGCTGTTTTTT.

Concerning this clonotype itself: A single base separates this from a much larger clone, so it may be a read error. The genes are TRBV6-6 and TRBJ2-3; D is unclear. CDR3 length equals 13 residues. The V gene's germline CDR1 is MNHNY and CDR2 SVGAGI (reference sequence). The CDR3 nucleotides read TGTACCAGCAGGCCCCCTGGCACAGATACGCAGTATTTT. Amino acids: CTSRPPGTDTQYF.

Regarding this clonotype: The junction does not match germline at one end; this may be a read error. The chain links TRBV27 to TRBJ1-2; D not resolved. The length of the CDR3 is 15 residues. Germline CDR1 reads MNHEY; CDR2 reads SMNVEV (reference sequence). The chain's CDR3 is CASSLSHGINYGYTF. The CDR3 bases are TGTGCCAGCAGTCTATCTCACGGTATTAACTATGGCTACACCTTC.

This clonotype was detected only a few times. The chain carries TRBV13 and TRBJ1-1, with D possibly TRBD1 on 6 matching bases. Germline V gene lookup returns CDR1 PRHDT and CDR2 FYEKMQ (reference sequence). The CDR3 is 15 residues long. V lost 3 bases and J 4 bases, leaving 15 bases between the germline ends. The CDR3 here is CASSLIGGRGTEAFF. CDR3 nucleotide sequence: TGTGCCAGCAGCTTGATAGGGGGTCGGGGCACTGAAGCTTTCTTT.

The CDR3 loop reads CSVDKGLTNTQYF. Here the CDR3 DNA reads TGCAGCGTTGACAAGGGGCTCACGAATACGCAGTATTTT. V and J are TRBV29-1 and TRBJ2-3; possibly TRBD1 for D (5 bases). Germline CDR1 SQVTM, CDR2 ANQGSEA. Between the trimmed V and J ends, which lost 3 bases and 7 bases, there was a span of 14 bases. The CDR3 is 13 amino acids.

The table lists this clonotype with many counts. V and J are TRBV29-1 and TRBJ1-5; tentative D call: TRBD1 (6 bases). This CDR3 region has 14 residues. Germline lookup yields CDR1 SQVTM and CDR2 ANQGSEA. The ends were cut back, 0 bases at V and 7 bases at J, with 13 bases in the middle. The DNA for the CDR3 is TGCAGCGTTGAAGAAGGGGGGTCAGGACAGCCCCAGCATTTT. It specifies CSVEEGGSGQPQHF.

V usage is TRBV7-2 and J usage is TRBJ1-2; D remains ambiguous. V was clipped by 0 bases and J by 4 bases, with 6 bases between them. Germline V gene sequence: CDR1 SGHTA, CDR2 FQGNSA. This CDR3 contains 13 residues. For the CDR3, the DNA is TGTGCCAGCAGCTTAGCGGGTGTCTATGGCTACACCTTC. Its translation: CASSLAGVYGYTF.

Only a few counts were recorded for this clonotype. The chain uses TRBV30 and TRBJ1-5, with D possibly being TRBD1 (6 bases). Trimming took 1 base from V and 3 from J, leaving 13 bases between them. Germline CDR1 and CDR2: GTSNPN and SVGIG (reference sequence). The length of the CDR3 is 15 residues. The CDR3 DNA is TGTGCCTGGAGTGGCAGGGGATTATTCAATCAGCCCCAGCATTTT. The encoded protein is CAWSGRGLFNQPQHF.

This clonotype was detected a few times. The V call is TRBV29-1, the J call TRBJ2-1, with unresolved D. V was cut by 0 bases and J by 6 bases, with 3 bases left in between. The CDR3 runs 11 residues. Germline CDR1 SQVTM, CDR2 ANQGSEA. The CDR3 region is CSVEDTNEQFF. DNA of the CDR3: TGCAGCGTTGAAGATACCAATGAGCAGTTCTTC.

The V call is TRBV29-1, the J call TRBJ2-1; TRBD2 agrees at 10 bases. Losses at the gene ends were 3 bases for V and 7 bases for J; bases not matched to a gene: 6. Germline V CDR1 and CDR2: SQVTM, ANQGSEA. The CDR3 covers 14 residues. CDR3 sequence (DNA): TGCAGCGTTGAGGCTAGCGGGAGTAGTAATGAGCAGTTCTTC. It is translated as CSVEASGSSNEQFF.

This clonotype has only a few counts. The chain employs TRBV7-9 and TRBJ1-2, with no clear D. The CDR3 consists of 12 residues. Trimming shortened V by 3 bases and J by 4 bases, and 6 bases separated the two germline ends. Germline values: CDR1 SEHNR, CDR2 FQNEAQ (reference sequence). The DNA for the CDR3 is TGTGCCAGCAGCTTCGAGGTCTATGGCTACACCTTC. This codes for CASSFEVYGYTF.

This chain uses TRBV11-2 with TRBJ2-1; 7 bases map to TRBD2. The CDR3 has 16 amino acids. Per germline, CDR1 SGHAT and CDR2 FQNNGV. With 4 bases clipped from V and 4 bases from J, the junction kept 10 bases outside the gene matches. In DNA, the CDR3 is TGTGCCAGCAGCTATCGGCGGGAGATTGTGTACAATGAGCAGTTCTTC. Its translation: CASSYRREIVYNEQFF.

This chain uses TRBV28 with TRBJ1-2; 11 positions agree with TRBD1. Germline V lookup: CDR1 MDHEN, CDR2 SYDVKM. V gave up 4 bases and J gave up 4 bases; unmatched junction bases: 11. This CDR3 contains 17 residues. CDR3 bases: TGTGCCAGCAGTTATACCGGGACAGGGGGAGCCTTCTATGGCTACACCTTC. Translating it yields CASSYTGTGGAFYGYTF.

About this clonotype itself: It may be a read error: a sequence one base away is much more abundant. The chain uses TRBV2 and TRBJ1-4; 9 nucleotides line up with TRBD1. Germline V gene sequence: CDR1 SNHLY, CDR2 FYNNEI. There are 12 residues in the CDR3. The CDR3 sequence is CTSTGTGKKLFF. The CDR3 nucleotides are TGTACCAGCACCGGGACAGGGAAAAAACTGTTTTTT.

The V and J genes are TRBV20-1 and TRBJ2-3; the match to TRBD2 covers 10 bases. Germline trimming cut 6 bases from V and 3 bases from J; bases unmatched to any gene: 9. CDR3 size: 15 residues. Germline loops: CDR1 DFQATT, CDR2 SNEGSKA (reference sequence). In DNA form, the CDR3 reads TGCAGTGCGAACCCTAGCGGGGGCTTTACAGATACGCAGTATTTT. Its translation: CSANPSGGFTDTQYF.

The chain has TRBV3-1 and TRBJ2-3; D is unclear. The CDR3 is 14 amino acids. Germline lookup yields CDR1 LGHDT and CDR2 YNNKEL (reference sequence). With 4 bases removed from V and 1 base from J, the gap between germline ends came to 9 bases. Here the CDR3 reads CASSLGSRTDTQYF. The DNA for the CDR3 is TGTGCCAGCAGCCTGGGTTCCCGCACAGATACGCAGTATTTT.

The rearrangement joins TRBV9 to TRBJ1-2, with a weak D call TRBD1 (6 bases). CDR3 length equals 15 residues. The germline V gene encodes CDR1 SGDLS and CDR2 YYNGEE. V lost 3 bases and J lost 5, with 17 bases in between. The CDR3 coding sequence is TGTGCCAGCAGCGAGGGGGGGACAAACCTTTATGGCTACACCTTC. It is translated as CASSEGGTNLYGYTF.

This clonotype was observed a few times. The V gene is TRBV7-9, the J gene TRBJ1-2; TRBD1 might be the D (6 bases). The CDR3 is 13 amino acids. Germline V lookup: CDR1 SEHNR, CDR2 FQNEAQ (reference sequence). With 5 bases removed from V and 6 bases from J, the gap between germline ends came to 13 bases. CDR3 nucleotides: TGTGCCAGCAGCGGCAGGGGAGCTGATGGCTACACCTTC. Amino acid sequence: CASSGRGADGYTF.

The chain couples TRBV18 to TRBJ1-1; D call uncertain. This CDR3 has 14 amino acids. Per the germline V gene, CDR1 is KGHSH and CDR2 is LQKENI. Trimming cost V 0 bases and J 3 bases, with 8 bases left between them. CDR3 protein: CASSPPAGYTEAFF. The CDR3, as DNA: TGTGCCAGCTCACCACCGGCGGGGTACACTGAAGCTTTCTTT.

The CDR3 DNA sequence: TGCAGCGTTCCCGACAGTCTAGGAGGAAACACCATATATTTT. Amino acids: CSVPDSLGGNTIYF. The gene calls are TRBV29-1 and TRBJ1-3, with D possibly TRBD1 on 5 matching bases. Germline V CDR1 and CDR2: SQVTM, ANQGSEA. There are 14 residues in the CDR3. V lost 5 bases and J lost 4, with 15 bases in between.

Ten or more counts support this clonotype. This chain joins TRBV2 and TRBJ2-1, with TRBD2 matching 7 bases. This CDR3 contains 16 residues. CDR1 is SNHLY, CDR2 FYNNEI, per germline. The junction had 10 bases not matched to a gene; V was cut back by 4 bases and J by 4 bases. CDR3 protein: CASSGKGAGVYNEQFF. The CDR3 nucleotides are TGTGCCAGCAGTGGGAAAGGGGCGGGGGTTTACAATGAGCAGTTCTTC.

This clonotype showed up just a few times. The chain couples TRBV2 to TRBJ2-1; 7 bases match TRBD2. The V gene end was trimmed by 8 bases and the J gene end by 8 bases; junction bases not matched to a gene: 15. CDR1 and CDR2 (germline): SNHLY, FYNNEI. The CDR3 has 15 amino acids. The CDR3 spells CASAPSGVSIHEQFF. The CDR3 nucleotides read TGTGCCAGCGCGCCGAGCGGGGTGTCTATCCATGAGCAGTTCTTC. The full variable domain, with the rest looked up from reference TRBV2 and TRBJ2-1, is EPEVTQTPSHQVTQMGQEVILRCVPISNHLYFYWYRQILGQKVEFLVSFYNNEISEKSEIFDDQFSVERPDGSNFTLKIRSTKLEDSAMYFCASAPSGVSIHEQFFGPGTRLTVL.

This clonotype has a handful of counts. The chain recombines TRBV6-2 or TRBV6-3 with TRBJ2-7; TRBD2 aligns across 10 bases. Looked up from germline, CDR1 is MNHEY and CDR2 is SVGEGT. The CDR3 is 19 residues long. V lost 1 base to trimming and J lost 2 bases; unmatched junction nucleotides: 14. CDR3 region: CASSYFRLAGLPLTYEQYF. The CDR3 DNA sequence: TGTGCCAGCAGTTACTTCCGACTAGCGGGCCTACCACTTACCTACGAGCAGTACTTC.

This clonotype was counted a single time. The chain combines TRBV7-2 with TRBJ2-3; the D is unclear. Trimming cost V 1 base and J 4 bases, with 9 bases left between them. The CDR3 totals 14 residues. CDR1 and CDR2 from the germline V gene are SGHTA and FQGNSA. CDR3 residues: CASSLGRKPDTQYF. In nucleotides, the CDR3 is TGTGCCAGCAGCTTAGGAAGAAAGCCAGATACGCAGTATTTT.